The clone carrying this TCR beta chain occurred a few times. The CDR3 contains 14 residues. Trimming took 4 bases from V and 1 from J, leaving 11 bases between them. In germline, CDR1 is SGHNT, CDR2 YYREEE (reference sequence). Only in-frame clones appear in the TCRdb table, and some are missing; sequencing was by immunoSEQ multiplex PCR. The sample records roughly 120,000 clones, about 93% being singletons. The sample comes from a study of T cell responses to AZD1222 COVID-19 vaccine. The chain uses TRBV5-4 and TRBJ1-1, with D hard to call. Sequenced material: peripheral blood, taken 28 days after the second dose of the MenACWY control vaccine. The sequence was obtained from an adult who received the MenACWY meningococcal vaccine as a control. CDR3 in amino acids: CASSGGPQNTEAFF. Here the CDR3 DNA reads TGTGCCAGCAGCGGCGGGCCGCAGAACACTGAAGCTTTCTTT.